Listed here are 3 T cell receptor beta chains from one sample, sequenced in a study. TCRdb analysed the RT-PCR reads with MiXCR anew, one entry per CDR3 protein. The table records approximately 720,000 distinct CDR3 sequences, approximately 15% of them present only once. Sequencing was performed on memory CD4+ T cells from blood. The receptors were gathered from a female donor in good health, serving as a healthy control.

The chain uses TRBV6-4 and TRBJ1-2, with D uncertain. V lost 0 bases and J 6 bases, leaving 8 bases between the germline ends. Germline values: CDR1 MRHNA, CDR2 SNTAGT. The CDR3 loop spans 13 amino acids. The CDR3, as DNA: TGTGCCAGCAGTGACTCGGGAAGCGATGGCTACACCTTC. Its translation: CASSDSGSDGYTF.

This clonotype was picked up many times. The chain carries TRBV20-1 and TRBJ2-5; 12 bases fit TRBD2. V lost 0 bases, J lost 5 bases, and 4 bases stayed unmatched. The germline V gene encodes CDR1 DFQATT and CDR2 SNEGSKA (reference sequence). This CDR3 spans 15 amino acids. CDR3 bases: TGCAGTGCTAGAGACCCTAGCGGGAGGGCTGAGACCCAGTACTTC. It is translated as CSARDPSGRAETQYF.

The chain recombines TRBV3-1 with TRBJ2-1, with 9 nucleotides matching TRBD2. The germline V gene has CDR1 LGHDT and CDR2 YNNKEL (reference sequence). The ends lost 9 bases at V and 7 bases at J; junction bases unmatched: 7. The CDR3 sequence is 13 residues long. CDR3 sequence (DNA): TGTGCCAGTGCGGGGGGGTCTCGGAATGAGCAGTTCTTC. It specifies CASAGGSRNEQFF.